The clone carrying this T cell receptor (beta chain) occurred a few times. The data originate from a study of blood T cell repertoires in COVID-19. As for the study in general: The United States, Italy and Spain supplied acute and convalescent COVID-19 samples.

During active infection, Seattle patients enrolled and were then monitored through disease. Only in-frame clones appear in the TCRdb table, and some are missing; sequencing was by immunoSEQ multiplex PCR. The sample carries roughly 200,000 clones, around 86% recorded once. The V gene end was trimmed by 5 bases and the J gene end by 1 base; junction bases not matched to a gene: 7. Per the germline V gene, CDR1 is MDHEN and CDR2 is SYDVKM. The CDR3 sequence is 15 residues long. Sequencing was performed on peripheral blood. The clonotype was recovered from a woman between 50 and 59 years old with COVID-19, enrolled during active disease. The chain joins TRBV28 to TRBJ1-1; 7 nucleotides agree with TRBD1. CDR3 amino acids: CASSISQGPNTEAFF. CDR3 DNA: TGTGCCAGCAGTATATCACAGGGGCCGAACACTGAAGCTTTCTTT.